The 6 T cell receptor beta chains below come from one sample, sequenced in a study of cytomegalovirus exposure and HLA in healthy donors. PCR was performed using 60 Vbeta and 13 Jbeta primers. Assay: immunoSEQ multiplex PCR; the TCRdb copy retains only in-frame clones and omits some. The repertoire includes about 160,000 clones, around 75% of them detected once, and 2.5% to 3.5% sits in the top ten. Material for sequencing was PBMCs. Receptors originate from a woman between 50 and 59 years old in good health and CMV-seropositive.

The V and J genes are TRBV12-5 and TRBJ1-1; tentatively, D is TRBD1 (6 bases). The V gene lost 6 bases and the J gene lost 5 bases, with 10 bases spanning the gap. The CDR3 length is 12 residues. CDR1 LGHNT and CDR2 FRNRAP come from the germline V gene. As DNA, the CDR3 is TGTGCTAGTGGCCGTGACAGGACTGAAGCTTTCTTT. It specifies CASGRDRTEAFF.

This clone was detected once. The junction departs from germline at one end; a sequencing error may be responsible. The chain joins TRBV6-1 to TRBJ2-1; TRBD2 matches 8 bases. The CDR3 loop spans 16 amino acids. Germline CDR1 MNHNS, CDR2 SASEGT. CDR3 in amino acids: CAISEPIAGSNNEQFF. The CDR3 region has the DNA TGTGCCATCAGTGAGCCAATAGCGGGATCGAACAATGAGCAGTTCTTC.

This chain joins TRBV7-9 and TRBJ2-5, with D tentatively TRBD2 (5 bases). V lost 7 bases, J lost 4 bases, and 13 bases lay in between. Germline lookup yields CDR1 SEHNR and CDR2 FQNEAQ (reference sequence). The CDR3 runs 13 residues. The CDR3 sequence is CASIRGEGETQYF. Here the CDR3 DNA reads TGTGCCAGCATCCGGGGAGAGGGAGAGACCCAGTACTTC.

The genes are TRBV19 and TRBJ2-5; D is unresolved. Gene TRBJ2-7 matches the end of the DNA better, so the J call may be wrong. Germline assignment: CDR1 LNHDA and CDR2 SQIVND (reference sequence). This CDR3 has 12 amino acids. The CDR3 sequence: CASSDRGYEQYF. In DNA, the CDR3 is TGTGCCAGTAGTGACCGCGGCTACGAGCAGTACTTC.

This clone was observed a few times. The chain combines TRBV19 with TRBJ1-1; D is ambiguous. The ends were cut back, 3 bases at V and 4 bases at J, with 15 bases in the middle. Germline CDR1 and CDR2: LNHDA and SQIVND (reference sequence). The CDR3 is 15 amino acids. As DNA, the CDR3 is TGTGCCAGTAGTATTCCGGGCGCACTAGTCACTGAAGCTTTCTTT. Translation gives CASSIPGALVTEAFF.

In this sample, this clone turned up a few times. The CDR3 reads CAMGHSNQPQHF. Here the CDR3 DNA reads TGTGCCATGGGACATAGCAATCAGCCCCAGCATTTT. The chain links TRBV10-3 to TRBJ1-5; the D gene is possibly TRBD1 (6 bases). Trimming removed 9 bases at V and 0 bases at J, with 6 bases between. Germline V CDR1 and CDR2: ENHRY, SYGVKD. The CDR3 length is 12 residues.